This T cell receptor (beta chain) was sequenced for a study of T-cell reconstitution after alpha-beta-depleted transplantation in children. Construction of the TCRbeta library involved unique molecular identifiers. From the PCR reads, TCRdb called clonotypes with MiXCR, one entry per CDR3 protein. Altogether hundreds of thousands of distinct CDR3 sequences are present, 10% to 15% being singletons, with the ten largest covering over 2%. The length of the CDR3 is 15 residues. CDR1 SEHNR and CDR2 FQNEAQ come from the germline V gene (reference sequence). V gave up 5 bases and J gave up 5 bases, with 16 bases separating them. Regarding this clonotype: Its antigen is unknown.

Findings and caveats of the study: Expanded graft clones numbering several hundred reportedly gave rise to alpha-beta T cells about two months after transplant.

The J gene is TRBJ2-1, the V gene TRBV7-9; D is perhaps TRBD1 (7 bases). Sequenced here: PBMCs, mostly from graft donor cells, sampled 360 days after TCRalphabeta/CD19-depleted stem cell transplant. The TCR was taken from a male patient between 10 and 17 years old who had a stem cell transplant for acute myeloid leukemia, so the T cells may come from the graft donor. Written as DNA, the CDR3 is TGTGCCAGCAGCCCCGTGGAGGGGGCAGACAATGAGCAGTTCTTC. It codes for CASSPVEGADNEQFF. The whole variable domain, remainder taken from reference TRBV7-9 and TRBJ2-1, is DTGVSQNPRHKITKRGQNVTFRCDPISEHNRLYWYRQTLGQGPEFLTYFQNEAQLEKSRLLSDRFSAERPKGSFSTLEIQRTEQGDSAMYLCASSPVEGADNEQFFGPGTRLTVL.